This passage covers 25 T cell receptor beta chains from one sample sequenced in a study of vaccination effects on CD4 cells after COVID-19. The method was immunoSEQ multiplex PCR; TCRdb's version includes in-frame clones alone and lacks a portion of them. The table has tens of thousands of clones, 60% to 75% seen once. Antigens of these TCRs are unknown. In the ViraFEST assay, antigen-specific CD4+ clonotypes were identified by expansion after peptide-pool stimulation. Culture lasted about ten days before CD4+ T cell isolation. According to the study, vaccine recipients showed no prior SARS-CoV-2 infection and negative nucleocapsid antibodies. The sequenced sample was CD4+ T cells from PBMCs cultured with HCoV-NL63 spike peptides, obtained before COVID-19 vaccination. These receptors originate from a human donor who received a COVID-19 vaccine.

The chain is built from TRBV7-3 and TRBJ1-1; the D gene is possibly TRBD1 (6 bases). V was pared by 5 bases and J by 2 bases, with 12 bases between. The CDR3 runs 14 residues. Germline CDR1 SGHTA, CDR2 FQGTGA. The CDR3 is CASSTTGPNTEAFF. Here the CDR3 DNA reads TGTGCCAGCAGCACGACAGGTCCTAACACTGAAGCTTTCTTT. The entire variable domain, with the rest obtained from reference TRBV7-3 and TRBJ1-1, is as follows: GAGVSQTPSNKVTEKGKYVELRCDPISGHTALYWYRQSLGQGPEFLIYFQGTGAADDSGLPNDRFFAVRPEGSVSTLKIQRTERGDSAVYLCASSTTGPNTEAFFGQGTRLTVV.

The V gene is TRBV6-5, the J gene TRBJ2-3; no clear D gene. V was pared by 5 bases and J by 6 bases, with 9 bases between. This CDR3 region has 12 residues. Germline CDR1 MNHEY, CDR2 SVGAGI. The CDR3 is CASSRVWDTQYF. The CDR3 nucleotides are TGTGCCAGCAGTCGGGTTTGGGATACGCAGTATTTT.

This clone has a single count. The rearrangement uses TRBV6-4 and TRBJ1-4; 9 positions agree with TRBD1. The CDR3 contains 14 residues. Trimming removed 7 bases from V and 8 bases from J; junction bases left unmatched: 8. Germline CDR1 is MRHNA and CDR2 is SNTAGT. The CDR3 sequence: CASIQRTGVEKLFF. The CDR3 DNA reads as TGTGCCAGCATTCAGAGGACAGGGGTGGAAAAACTGTTTTTT.

The J gene is TRBJ1-3, the V gene TRBV3-1 (or the pseudogene TRBV3-2); a weak D match, TRBD1 (5 bases). Germline loops: CDR1 LGHDT, CDR2 YNNKEL (reference sequence). Trimming took 4 bases from V and 2 from J, leaving 9 bases between them. There are 14 residues in the CDR3. CDR3 coding DNA: TGTGCCAGCAGCCGCCCGGGACCTGGAAACACCATATATTTT. Encoded protein: CASSRPGPGNTIYF.

This clone was observed a handful of times. The chain joins TRBV2 to TRBJ1-4, with unresolved D. The germline gives CDR1 SNHLY, CDR2 FYNNEI. Trimming stripped 7 bases from V and 4 bases from J, with 10 bases between. This CDR3 is 13 amino acids long. The CDR3 DNA follows: TGTGCCAGCATCCGTCGGGTTAATGAAAAACTGTTTTTT. Translated: CASIRRVNEKLFF. The full variable domain, with the rest looked up from reference TRBV2 and TRBJ1-4, is EPEVTQTPSHQVTQMGQEVILRCVPISNHLYFYWYRQILGQKVEFLVSFYNNEISEKSEIFDDQFSVERPDGSNFTLKIRSTKLEDSAMYFCASIRRVNEKLFFGSGTQLSVL.

The chain joins TRBV7-2 to TRBJ1-6, with 10 bases that match TRBD1. The CDR3 length is 16 residues. The germline V gene encodes CDR1 SGHTA and CDR2 FQGNSA. With 4 bases clipped from V and 7 bases from J, the junction kept 7 bases outside the gene matches. CDR3 protein: CASSSGTGVVNSPLHF. The CDR3 nucleotides are TGTGCCAGCAGCTCCGGGACAGGGGTTGTAAATTCACCCCTCCACTTT.

V is TRBV10-1 and J is TRBJ1-4; weak D call: TRBD1 (5 bases). Germline CDR1 is WNHNN and CDR2 is SYGVQD (reference sequence). Trimming took 5 bases from V and 1 from J, leaving 8 bases between them. CDR3 length: 14 residues. Here the CDR3 reads CASSSGQTNEKLFF. CDR3 coding DNA: TGCGCCAGCAGTTCTGGACAAACTAATGAAAAACTGTTTTTT.

V usage is TRBV5-1 and J usage is TRBJ2-5; 10 nucleotides agree with TRBD2. CDR1 and CDR2 from the germline V gene are SGHRS and YFSETQ. The CDR3 runs 14 residues. With 7 bases clipped from V and 1 base from J, the junction kept 4 bases outside the gene matches. The CDR3 loop reads CASSSSGGQETQYF. DNA for the CDR3: TGCGCCAGCTCTTCTAGCGGGGGCCAAGAGACCCAGTACTTC. Filled out from reference TRBV5-1 and TRBJ2-5, the complete variable domain reads KAGVTQTPRYLIKTRGQQVTLSCSPISGHRSVSWYQQTPGQGLQFLFEYFSETQRNKGNFPGRFSGRQFSNSRSEMNVSTLELGDSALYLCASSSSGGQETQYFGPGTRLLVL.

The J gene is TRBJ1-4, the V gene TRBV19; no definite D call. This CDR3 has 13 amino acids. With 5 bases removed from V and 12 bases from J, the gap between germline ends came to 16 bases. Germline V gene sequence: CDR1 LNHDA, CDR2 SQIVND (reference sequence). CDR3 protein: CASSLGPARELFF. DNA for the CDR3: TGTGCCAGTAGTCTAGGCCCTGCGAGGGAACTGTTTTTT.

V gene TRBV19 combines with J gene TRBJ2-3; D ambiguous. The germline gives CDR1 LNHDA, CDR2 SQIVND (reference sequence). V shed 6 bases and J shed 2 bases, with 9 bases lying between them. CDR3 size: 13 residues. Here the CDR3 DNA reads TGTGCCAGTAGGGACCGCATCACAGATACGCAGTATTTT. Protein product: CASRDRITDTQYF.

V gene TRBV3-1 (or the pseudogene TRBV3-2) combines with J gene TRBJ2-3; 10 positions agree with TRBD1. This CDR3 is 15 amino acids long. CDR1 is LGHDT, CDR2 YNNKEL, per germline (reference sequence). The V and J ends lost 5 bases and 4 bases, in that order; junction bases with no gene match: 6. CDR3 bases: TGTGCCAGCAGCATCTCCGGGACAGGGGCAGATACGCAGTATTTT. This codes for CASSISGTGADTQYF.

V is TRBV6-2 or TRBV6-3 and J is TRBJ2-1; 8 bases are shared with TRBD2. The V and J ends lost 5 bases and 1 base, in that order; junction bases with no gene match: 7. The germline gives CDR1 MNHEY, CDR2 SVGEGT. The length of the CDR3 is 16 residues. The DNA of the CDR3 is TGTGCCAGCAGTCTCGGGGGGGGCAGGTCCTACAATGAGCAGTTCTTC. Translation gives CASSLGGGRSYNEQFF.

The chain links TRBV28 to TRBJ2-2; D is tentatively TRBD1 or TRBD2 (5 bases each). Deletions cut 7 bases from V and 0 bases from J, with 15 bases between. CDR1 is MDHEN, CDR2 SYDVKM, per germline. There are 16 residues in the CDR3. The DNA for the CDR3 is TGTGCCAGCAAACGGGACCGTGCGACGAACACCGGGGAGCTGTTTTTT. Translated: CASKRDRATNTGELFF.

The chain is built from TRBV24-1 and TRBJ2-1; D is perhaps TRBD1 (5 bases). V lost 0 bases to trimming and J lost 4 bases, with 12 bases between them. CDR3 size: 16 residues. Per germline, CDR1 KGHDR and CDR2 SFDVKD. Written as DNA, the CDR3 is TGTGCCACCAGTGATTTGCCCCCAGGGAATTACAATGAGCAGTTCTTC. It yields the protein CATSDLPPGNYNEQFF.

This clone showed up just a few times. The V and J genes are TRBV14 and TRBJ1-1; a weak D match, TRBD1 (6 bases). Germline lookup yields CDR1 SGHDN and CDR2 FVKESK. This CDR3 comprises 14 residues. V was shortened by 1 base and J by 5 bases, with 11 bases between the two germline ends. The CDR3 spells CASSQVRDRTEAFF. As DNA, the CDR3 is TGTGCCAGCAGCCAAGTTAGAGACAGGACTGAAGCTTTCTTT.

The chain couples TRBV7-3 to TRBJ2-5; 8 nucleotides match TRBD2. The CDR3 has 15 amino acids. Germline-derived CDR1 and CDR2 are SGHTA and FQGTGA. Losses at the gene ends were 5 bases for V and 5 bases for J; bases not matched to a gene: 10. CDR3 amino acids: CASSPRGGLEETQYF. Here the CDR3 DNA reads TGTGCCAGCAGCCCACGCGGGGGGTTGGAGGAGACCCAGTACTTC. Using reference TRBV7-3 and TRBJ2-5 for the parts outside the CDR3, the full variable domain is GAGVSQTPSNKVTEKGKYVELRCDPISGHTALYWYRQSLGQGPEFLIYFQGTGAADDSGLPNDRFFAVRPEGSVSTLKIQRTERGDSAVYLCASSPRGGLEETQYFGPGTRLLVL.

The chain recombines TRBV19 with TRBJ2-4; TRBD1 matches at 7 bases. The CDR3 length is 13 residues. J was trimmed by 8 bases and V by 3 bases; bases with no gene match: 4. In germline, CDR1 is LNHDA, CDR2 SQIVND (reference sequence). CDR3 DNA sequence: TGTGCCAGTAGTATTGACAGGGCGGACATTCAGTACTTC. Protein sequence: CASSIDRADIQYF.

The V gene is TRBV5-4, the J gene TRBJ2-3; 10 bases agree with TRBD2. The germline V gene encodes CDR1 SGHNT and CDR2 YYREEE (reference sequence). V was pared by 1 base and J by 2 bases, with 1 base of the junction left unmatched. This CDR3 has 15 residues. In DNA form, the CDR3 reads TGTGCCAGCAGCTTGACTAGCGGGGACACAGATACGCAGTATTTT. Translated: CASSLTSGDTDTQYF.

In regard to this clone: Other DNA sequences in the sample encode the same CDR3. The CDR3 region is CASSPQGNTEAFF. The CDR3 nucleotides read TGTGCCAGCTCACCACAGGGTAACACTGAAGCTTTCTTT. This chain uses TRBV18 with TRBJ1-1; D is undetermined. V was shortened by 1 base and J by 2 bases, with 5 bases between the two germline ends. Per germline, CDR1 KGHSH and CDR2 LQKENI. The length of the CDR3 is 13 residues.

The chain carries TRBV2 and TRBJ2-3, with TRBD1 identical over 8 bases. The CDR3 covers 15 residues. CDR1 and CDR2 (germline): SNHLY, FYNNEI. V lost 8 bases and J lost 6; bases outside the gene matches: 13. The CDR3 region has the DNA TGTGCCAGCGGCCCCTCGCAGGGGGCGCGGGATACGCAGTATTTT. Protein: CASGPSQGARDTQYF.

The J gene is TRBJ2-5, the V gene TRBV5-1; TRBD1 is a possible D gene (5 bases). CDR3 length: 16 amino acids. Trimming removed 4 bases at V and 1 base at J, with 17 bases between. The germline gives CDR1 SGHRS, CDR2 YFSETQ. CDR3: CASSPPVGAIQETQYF. For the CDR3, the DNA is TGCGCCAGCAGCCCGCCGGTTGGGGCCATCCAAGAGACCCAGTACTTC.

This chain links TRBV3-1 (or the pseudogene TRBV3-2) with TRBJ2-2; D possibly corresponds to TRBD2 (6 bases). Per germline, CDR1 LGHDT and CDR2 YNNKEL (reference sequence). The length of the CDR3 is 14 residues. With 2 bases removed from V and 3 bases from J, the gap between germline ends came to 7 bases. The CDR3: CASSQRGYTGELFF. The CDR3 DNA reads TGTGCCAGCAGCCAACGGGGGTACACCGGGGAGCTGTTTTTT.

The V gene is TRBV18, the J gene TRBJ1-4; possible D gene TRBD1, 5 bases. The CDR3 consists of 14 residues. Germline V gene data show CDR1 as KGHSH and CDR2 as LQKENI. V was clipped by 3 bases and J by 5 bases, with 10 bases between them. The CDR3 DNA reads TGTGCCAGCTCACCGGGGCGCGGGAATGAAAAACTGTTTTTT. Translating it yields CASSPGRGNEKLFF.

The chain has TRBV5-1 and TRBJ2-5; 11 bases match TRBD2. J lost 0 bases, V lost 4 bases, and 5 bases had no gene match. CDR3 length: 16 residues. Germline CDR1 and CDR2: SGHRS and YFSETQ. CDR3 nucleotides: TGCGCCAGCAGCCCCAGACTAGCGGGGAACCAAGAGACCCAGTACTTC. Translating gives CASSPRLAGNQETQYF.

The chain couples TRBV6-6 to TRBJ2-7, with 8 bases lining up with TRBD2. Germline V lookup: CDR1 MNHNY, CDR2 SVGAGI (reference sequence). The CDR3 spans 15 residues. The V and J ends lost 0 bases and 3 bases, in that order; junction bases with no gene match: 4. The CDR3 loop reads CASSYSRSGGYEQYV. As DNA, the CDR3 is TGTGCCAGCAGTTACTCGAGAAGCGGGGGCTACGAGCAGTACGTC.